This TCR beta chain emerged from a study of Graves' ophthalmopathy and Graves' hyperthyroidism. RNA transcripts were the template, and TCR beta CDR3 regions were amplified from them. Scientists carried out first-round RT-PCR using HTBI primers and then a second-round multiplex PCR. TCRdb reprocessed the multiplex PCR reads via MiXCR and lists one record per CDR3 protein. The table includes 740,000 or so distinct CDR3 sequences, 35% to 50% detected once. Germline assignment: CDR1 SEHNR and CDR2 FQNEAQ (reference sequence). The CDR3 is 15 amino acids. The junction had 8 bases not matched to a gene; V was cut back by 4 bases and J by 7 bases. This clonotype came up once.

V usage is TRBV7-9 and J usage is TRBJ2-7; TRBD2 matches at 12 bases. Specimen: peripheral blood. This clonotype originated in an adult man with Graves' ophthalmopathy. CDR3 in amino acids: CASSWTSGDYNEQYF. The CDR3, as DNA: TGTGCCAGCAGCTGGACTAGCGGGGACTACAATGAGCAGTACTTC.